This T cell receptor (beta chain) is from a study of Graves' ophthalmopathy and Graves' hyperthyroidism. Regarding the study as a whole: The model flagged ophthalmopathy progression at approximately 66% sensitivity and around 77% specificity.

Researchers took RNA transcripts and amplified TCR beta CDR3 regions from them. Second-round multiplex PCR came after a first-round RT-PCR that employed HTBI primers. Each CDR3 protein gets one entry after TCRdb re-called the multiplex PCR reads with MiXCR. The table records almost 750,000 distinct CDR3 sequences, 40% of them present only once. This clonotype was counted only a few times. Its target is not known. Ophthalmopathy donors showed moderate-to-severe activity, CAS ≥3, NOSPECS ≥4 and a duration under 3 months. The study excluded patients with other autoimmune diseases, uncontrolled infections, pregnancy or lactation. Out of 9 to 10 ml of fresh peripheral blood, PBMCs were obtained. The TCR sequence derives from an adult man with Graves' ophthalmopathy. The sequencing sample was made of peripheral blood.

CDR3 nucleotide sequence: TGTGCCAGCAGACCGGCGGGAACCGGGGAGCTGTTTTTT. This translates into CASRPAGTGELFF. The chain uses TRBV7-9 and TRBJ2-2; a weak D match, TRBD2 (6 bases). CDR1 SEHNR and CDR2 FQNEAQ come from the germline V gene (reference sequence). The CDR3 spans 13 residues. Trimming took off 6 bases at V and 5 bases at J, with 10 bases between the two ends.